This T cell receptor (beta chain) was retrieved from a study of blood T cell repertoires in COVID-19. Authors' processing steps: The assay estimated nucleated cells by amplifying reference gene primers. Using immunoSEQ multiplex PCR, the repertoire was profiled, and TCRdb retains in-frame clones only, with some absent. That table is the source of V, J and clone size, and D and trimming were worked out from the DNA. Seen here are about 150,000 clones, around 83% observed once, and the top ten hold 9.5% to 13%. The CDR3 loop spans 17 amino acids. With V trimmed by 0 bases and J by 0 bases, 6 bases remained unmatched. Germline V gene sequence: CDR1 MGHRA, CDR2 YSYEKL.

Input material: peripheral blood. The rearrangement joins TRBV4-1 to TRBJ2-7; TRBD2 matches 9 bases. The sequence came from a woman aged 55 to 70 with COVID-19, enrolled during active disease. The CDR3 DNA reads TGCGCCAGCAGCCAAGATAGCGGGGGTGCGAGCTCCTACGAGCAGTACTTC. This gives the protein CASSQDSGGASSYEQYF.